The rows below give T cell receptor beta chains drawn from one sample of a study of cytomegalovirus exposure and HLA in healthy donors. Some clones are missing from TCRdb's copy, which holds only in-frame ones; the method was immunoSEQ multiplex PCR. The profile shows about 150,000 clones, around 84% of them singletons. Sequenced: PBMCs. The source is a woman between 18 and 29 years old in good health and CMV-seronegative. The CDR3 runs from the conserved cysteine through the conserved F or W. The D gene is left open where the match is weak. Some rows mark clone size as missing; the rest say once, few, many or name a class of expanded clone.

d_call	v_call	clone_size	j_call	cdr3_nt	cdr3_aa
NA	TRBV28	NA	TRBJ1-5	TGTGCCACGCTTGCGGGTAGGCGCAATCAGCCCCAGCATTTT	CATLAGRRNQPQHF
NA	TRBV28	NA	TRBJ1-5	TGTGCCAGCAGCCCAGGGATGAGCAATCAGCCCCAGCATTTT	CASSPGMSNQPQHF
NA	TRBV7-2	NA	TRBJ1-2	TGTGCCAGCAGCTTAGAGCGGGGGTATGGCTACACCTTC	CASSLERGYGYTF
NA	TRBV5-1	NA	TRBJ1-4	TGCGCCAGCAGCTTGTCCACAGGTGGCGGTAATGAAAAACTGTTTTTT	CASSLSTGGGNEKLFF
NA	TRBV7-9	NA	TRBJ1-2	TGTGCCAGCAGCCCGACAGATTATGGCTACACCTTC	CASSPTDYGYTF
NA	TRBV7-6	NA	TRBJ2-7	TGTGCCAGCAGCTCGACAGGCTACGAGCAGTACTTC	CASSSTGYEQYF
NA	TRBV19	NA	TRBJ2-4	TGTGCCAGTAGTATTGGATGGAGTCCATCCAAAAACATTCAGTACTTC	CASSIGWSPSKNIQYF
NA	TRBV5-4	NA	TRBJ1-5	TGTGCCAGCAGCTTTAGCCCAGACCTTAGCAATCAGCCCCAGCATTTT	CASSFSPDLSNQPQHF
TRBD2	TRBV7-9	NA	TRBJ2-1	TGTGCCAGCAGCACACTAGCGGGACCATACAATGAGCAGTTCTTC	CASSTLAGPYNEQFF
TRBD1	TRBV5-1	NA	TRBJ1-2	TGCGCCAGCCGGGACAGTCAATCGAACTATGGCTACACCTTC	CASRDSQSNYGYTF
TRBD1	TRBV7-3	NA	TRBJ2-3	TGTGCCAGCAGCCCTGGGACAGGGGGCTGGGCAGATACGCAGTATTTT	CASSPGTGGWADTQYF
TRBD1	TRBV19	once	TRBJ1-5	TGTGCCAGTACTACCGGGACAGGGTTCGGTCAGCCCCAGCATTTT	CASTTGTGFGQPQHF
TRBD1	TRBV2	NA	TRBJ2-2	TGTGCCAGCAGGAGGGACAGAGCCAACACCGGGGAGCTGTTTTTT	CASRRDRANTGELFF
NA	TRBV28	NA	TRBJ1-2	TGTGCCAGCACCCCAGGCGTACCTGGCTACACCTTC	CASTPGVPGYTF
NA	TRBV28	NA	TRBJ2-7	TGTGCCAGCATTGGTGGCGGCGAGCAGTACTTC	CASIGGGEQYF
TRBD2	TRBV6-5	NA	TRBJ2-3	TGTGCCAGCCAGCGGGAGGGCGGGGGCACAGATACGCAGTATTTT	CASQREGGGTDTQYF
NA	TRBV19	NA	TRBJ2-1	TGTGCCAGTAAGGAGGTTGGGAGAGCGGTGAGCAAGTTCTTC	CASKEVGRAVSKFF
TRBD2	TRBV4-3	NA	TRBJ2-7	TGCGCCAGCAGCCAAGCCCTGACTAGCGGCGAGCAGTACTTC	CASSQALTSGEQYF
NA	TRBV30	once	TRBJ1-5	TGTGCCTGGAACAGGGCCAATCAGCCCCAGCATTTT	CAWNRANQPQHF
NA	TRBV10-3	NA	TRBJ1-4	TGTGCCATCAGTGAGTCGTGGGGAGATGAAAAACTGTTTTTT	CAISESWGDEKLFF
NA	TRBV5-1	NA	TRBJ2-5	TGCGCCAGCAGCCGAACAGGTACCCAGGGGGAGACCCAGTACTTC	CASSRTGTQGETQYF
NA	TRBV5-4	NA	TRBJ1-1	TGTGCCAGCAGCAACATACAGGGATACACTGAAGCTTTCTTT	CASSNIQGYTEAFF
TRBD1	TRBV11-3	NA	TRBJ1-2	TGTGCCAGCAGCCAGGGACAGGGAGGAGGCTACACCTTC	CASSQGQGGGYTF
NA	TRBV20-1	NA	TRBJ1-1	TGCAGTGCTAGAGGGAGCACTGAAGCTTTCTTT	CSARGSTEAFF
NA	TRBV10-3	few	TRBJ2-7	TGTGCCATCAGTGCTACCCAGGGCTCCTACGAGCAGTACTTC	CAISATQGSYEQYF
TRBD1	TRBV5-1	NA	TRBJ2-5	TGCGCCAGCAGCTTGGATCGGACAGGGTATTCGTACTTC	CASSLDRTGYSYF
NA	TRBV5-6	few	TRBJ2-2	TGTGCCAGCAGCTTGGGACACACCACCGGGGAGCTGTTTTTT	CASSLGHTTGELFF
TRBD1	TRBV28	NA	TRBJ2-3	TGTGCCAGCAGTCTCTCCGGGACAGGGGGCAAAGATACGCAGTATTTT	CASSLSGTGGKDTQYF
NA	TRBV18	once	TRBJ2-7	TGTGCCAGCTCAACCGACCCGACAGTTTCGTACGAGCAGTACTTC	CASSTDPTVSYEQYF
TRBD1	TRBV6-5	NA	TRBJ1-2	TGTGCCAGCAGTTACTCAGCAGGGGGCTATGGCTACACCTTC	CASSYSAGGYGYTF
NA	TRBV2	NA	TRBJ2-5	TGTGCCAGCAGTGAAGCGCGGGGGCAGGGAGAGACCCAGTACTTC	CASSEARGQGETQYF
TRBD2	TRBV18	NA	TRBJ2-5	TGTGCCAGCTCACGAGACTCCGCGGGGCGGGAGCAAGAGACCCAGTACTTC	CASSRDSAGREQETQYF
TRBD1	TRBV7-9	NA	TRBJ1-4	TGTGCCAGCAGCTTGTCAGGGGGCAGGGAAAAACTGTTTTTT	CASSLSGGREKLFF
TRBD1	TRBV27	NA	TRBJ1-2	TGTGCCAGCAGTTCGGACAGGGGCTATGGCTACACCTTC	CASSSDRGYGYTF
TRBD1	TRBV9	NA	TRBJ1-5	TGTGCCAGCAGCGCCCGGGACAGACCTTTT	CASSARDRPF
TRBD2	TRBV9	NA	TRBJ2-2	TGTGCCAGCAGCGCCCACCTAGCGGGAGGTAACACCGGGGAGCTGTTTTTT	CASSAHLAGGNTGELFF
NA	TRBV13	NA	TRBJ1-6	TGTGCCAGCAGCATAAGACACCTGAGGGATTCACCCCTCCACTTT	CASSIRHLRDSPLHF
NA	TRBV2	NA	TRBJ1-3	TGTGCCAGCAGTGACGTCGGCTCTGGAAACACCATATATTTT	CASSDVGSGNTIYF
NA	TRBV25-1	NA	TRBJ1-2	TGTGCCAGCAGTGTAGGGGTTTGGGGCCGGTATGGCTACACCTTC	CASSVGVWGRYGYTF
NA	TRBV18	NA	TRBJ2-5	TGTGCCAGCTCACCGACCCGAGGGGAGACCCAGTACTTC	CASSPTRGETQYF
NA	TRBV7-9	NA	TRBJ1-4	TGTGCCAGCAGCTTAGTTCAGGGGAATGAAAAACTGTTTTTT	CASSLVQGNEKLFF
TRBD2	TRBV25-1	NA	TRBJ2-1	TGTGCCAGCAGTGAATTGACTAGCTCTTACAATGAGCAGTTCTTC	CASSELTSSYNEQFF
NA	TRBV5-1	NA	TRBJ2-7	TGCGCCAGCAGCTTGCTTGGTACGGGCTACGAGCAGTACTTC	CASSLLGTGYEQYF
NA	TRBV30	NA	TRBJ2-3	TGTGCCTGGAGTACGGGAGATACGCAGTATTTT	CAWSTGDTQYF
TRBD1	TRBV28	NA	TRBJ1-2	TGTGCCAGCAGACGACAGGGGGCCGGGGATGGCTACACCTTC	CASRRQGAGDGYTF
TRBD1	TRBV4-3	many	TRBJ2-1	TGCGCCAGCAGCCAAGGTTACAGGGGAAGTTACAATGAGCAGTTCTTC	CASSQGYRGSYNEQFF
TRBD1	TRBV2	NA	TRBJ2-7	TGTGCCAGCAGTACAGAGACAGGGGTTGAGCAGTACTTC	CASSTETGVEQYF
TRBD1	TRBV6-6	once	TRBJ1-5	TGTGCCAGCAGACCTCGACAGGGGTATAGCAATCAGCCCCAGCATTTT	CASRPRQGYSNQPQHF
NA	TRBV2	NA	TRBJ1-2	TGTGCCAGCAACCCCTATAACTATGGCTACACCTTC	CASNPYNYGYTF
TRBD1	TRBV30	NA	TRBJ1-5	TGTGCCTGGAGTGTACTAGGGGGCGTCAATCAGCCCCAGCATTTT	CAWSVLGGVNQPQHF
NA	TRBV14	NA	TRBJ2-7	TGTGCCAGCAGCCAACAGGGGTACGAGCAGTACTTC	CASSQQGYEQYF
NA	TRBV2	NA	TRBJ2-3	TGTGCCAGCAGACCTAGGGACACTTTAGATACGCAGTATTTT	CASRPRDTLDTQYF
TRBD2	TRBV7-6	NA	TRBJ2-3	TGTGCCAGCAGCTTCGTGGAAGCGGGGGGTGGGACAGATACGCAGTATTTT	CASSFVEAGGGTDTQYF